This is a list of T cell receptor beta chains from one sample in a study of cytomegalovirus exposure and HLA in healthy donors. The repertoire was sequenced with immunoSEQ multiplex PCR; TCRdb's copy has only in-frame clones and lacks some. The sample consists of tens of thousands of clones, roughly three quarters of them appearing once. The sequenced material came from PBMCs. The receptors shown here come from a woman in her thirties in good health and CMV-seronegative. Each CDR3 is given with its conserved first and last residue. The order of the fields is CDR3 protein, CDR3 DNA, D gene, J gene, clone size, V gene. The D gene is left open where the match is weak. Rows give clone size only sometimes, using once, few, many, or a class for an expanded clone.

CDR3aa: CASSRDSQSSGANVLTF
CDR3nt: TGTGCCAGCAGCAGGGACAGTCAGAGCTCTGGGGCCAACGTCCTGACTTTC
d_gene: TRBD1
j_gene: TRBJ2-6
abundance: NA
v_gene: TRBV2

CDR3aa: CASSRGNTEAFF
CDR3nt: TGCGCCAGCAGCCGCGGAAACACTGAAGCTTTCTTT
d_gene: NA
j_gene: TRBJ1-1
abundance: few
v_gene: TRBV4-1

CDR3aa: CASGLDGGQDTQYF
CDR3nt: TGTGCCAGTGGGCTTGATGGGGGACAGGATACGCAGTATTTT
d_gene: TRBD1
j_gene: TRBJ2-3
abundance: NA
v_gene: TRBV7-2

CDR3aa: CASSLETGLDQPQHF
CDR3nt: TGTGCCAGCAGCTTAGAAACAGGGCTGGATCAGCCCCAGCATTTT
d_gene: NA
j_gene: TRBJ1-5
abundance: NA
v_gene: TRBV7-6

CDR3aa: CASSSPPQGRGIYTF
CDR3nt: TGTGCCAGCAGCTCTCCGCCCCAGGGGAGGGGTATCTACACCTTC
d_gene: NA
j_gene: TRBJ1-2
abundance: NA
v_gene: TRBV5-8

CDR3aa: CASSLSGGGLGTQYF
CDR3nt: TGTGCCAGCAGCCTTAGCGGGGGCGGGTTAGGAACCCAGTACTTC
d_gene: TRBD2
j_gene: TRBJ2-5
abundance: NA
v_gene: TRBV6-1

CDR3aa: CAWRGLQPQNTEAFF
CDR3nt: TGTGCCTGGAGGGGTCTACAGCCCCAGAACACTGAAGCTTTCTTT
d_gene: NA
j_gene: TRBJ1-1
abundance: few
v_gene: TRBV30

CDR3aa: CASSIARGPTDTQYF
CDR3nt: TGTGCCAGTAGTATCGCGCGGGGTCCCACAGATACGCAGTATTTT
d_gene: NA
j_gene: TRBJ2-3
abundance: NA
v_gene: TRBV19

CDR3aa: CASTPTGGNQPQHF
CDR3nt: TGTGCCAGCACCCCAACAGGAGGCAATCAGCCCCAGCATTTT
d_gene: NA
j_gene: TRBJ1-5
abundance: NA
v_gene: TRBV2

CDR3aa: CASSLGQGANYGYTF
CDR3nt: TGTGCCAGCAGCCTGGGACAGGGGGCTAACTATGGCTACACCTTC
d_gene: TRBD1
j_gene: TRBJ1-2
abundance: NA
v_gene: TRBV7-3

CDR3aa: CAGSLRTGLGFNEQFF
CDR3nt: TGTGCCGGCAGCTTAAGAACGGGATTGGGGTTCAATGAGCAGTTCTTC
d_gene: NA
j_gene: TRBJ2-1
abundance: NA
v_gene: TRBV11-1

CDR3aa: CASSSGQGTNSNQPQHF
CDR3nt: TGTGCCAGCAGCTCCGGACAGGGGACCAATAGCAATCAGCCCCAGCATTTT
d_gene: TRBD1
j_gene: TRBJ1-5
abundance: NA
v_gene: TRBV7-8

CDR3aa: CAISEGQLNEQYF
CDR3nt: TGTGCCATCAGTGAGGGACAGTTAAACGAGCAGTACTTC
d_gene: NA
j_gene: TRBJ2-7
abundance: NA
v_gene: TRBV10-3

CDR3aa: CASSLRRTSTDTQYF
CDR3nt: TGTGCCAGCAGCCTCCGGCGGACTAGCACAGATACGCAGTATTTT
d_gene: NA
j_gene: TRBJ2-3
abundance: NA
v_gene: TRBV25-1

CDR3aa: CASTLGRGGDYGYTF
CDR3nt: TGTGCCAGTACCCTGGGGAGAGGGGGCGACTATGGCTACACCTTC
d_gene: TRBD1
j_gene: TRBJ1-2
abundance: once
v_gene: TRBV19

CDR3aa: CASSLRPGEYNEQFF
CDR3nt: TGTGCCAGCAGCTTACGACCAGGGGAGTACAATGAGCAGTTCTTC
d_gene: NA
j_gene: TRBJ2-1
abundance: NA
v_gene: TRBV7-2

CDR3aa: CASSSGTSSCTDTQYF
CDR3nt: TGCGCCAGCAGCTCCGGGACTAGCTCTTGCACAGATACGCAGTATTTT
d_gene: TRBD2
j_gene: TRBJ2-3
abundance: NA
v_gene: TRBV5-1

CDR3aa: CASSLRLGLGVSEQFF
CDR3nt: TGTGCTAGCAGCTTGAGGCTTGGACTAGGGGTTAGCGAGCAGTTCTTC
d_gene: TRBD2
j_gene: TRBJ2-1
abundance: NA
v_gene: TRBV7-7

CDR3aa: CAWSRQGSREQYF
CDR3nt: TGTGCCTGGAGCCGACAGGGCTCAAGGGAGCAGTACTTC
d_gene: TRBD1
j_gene: TRBJ2-7
abundance: once
v_gene: TRBV30

CDR3aa: CASSPVTSGTQYF
CDR3nt: TGTGCCAGCAGCCCAGTGACTAGCGGGACGCAGTATTTT
d_gene: TRBD2
j_gene: TRBJ2-3
abundance: NA
v_gene: TRBV7-2

CDR3aa: CASSLGAGGGGYTF
CDR3nt: TGTGCCAGCAGTTTGGGGGCGGGTGGCGGTGGCTACACCTTC
d_gene: NA
j_gene: TRBJ1-2
abundance: NA
v_gene: TRBV6-5

CDR3aa: CASSYAAGVGNTIYF
CDR3nt: TGTGCCAGCAGTTACGCGGCAGGGGTTGGAAACACCATATATTTT
d_gene: NA
j_gene: TRBJ1-3
abundance: NA
v_gene: TRBV6-5

CDR3aa: CASRAGLAGVYNEQFF
CDR3nt: TGTGCCAGCAGGGCAGGACTAGCGGGAGTCTACAATGAGCAGTTCTTC
d_gene: TRBD2
j_gene: TRBJ2-1
abundance: NA
v_gene: TRBV2

CDR3aa: CASSSGQGSYNEQFF
CDR3nt: TGTGCCAGCAGCTCCGGGCAGGGCTCCTACAATGAGCAGTTCTTC
d_gene: NA
j_gene: TRBJ2-1
abundance: NA
v_gene: TRBV7-3

CDR3aa: CASSFSGGVYGYTF
CDR3nt: TGTGCCAGCAGCTTCTCCGGGGGGGTATATGGCTACACCTTC
d_gene: NA
j_gene: TRBJ1-2
abundance: few
v_gene: TRBV14

CDR3aa: CASSLTPGGAYNEQFF
CDR3nt: TGTGCCAGCAGCCTTACGCCGGGGGGCGCGTACAATGAGCAGTTCTTC
d_gene: NA
j_gene: TRBJ2-1
abundance: NA
v_gene: TRBV7-2

CDR3aa: CASSLLLAGVPSADTQYF
CDR3nt: TGTGCCAGCAGCTTATTACTAGCGGGAGTCCCGTCCGCAGATACGCAGTATTTT
d_gene: TRBD2
j_gene: TRBJ2-3
abundance: NA
v_gene: TRBV11-1

CDR3aa: CASSFGTGGMNTEAFF
CDR3nt: TGCGCCAGCAGCTTCGGGACAGGAGGAATGAACACTGAAGCTTTCTTT
d_gene: TRBD1
j_gene: TRBJ1-1
abundance: once
v_gene: TRBV5-1

CDR3aa: CASSLENTSGYTF
CDR3nt: TGTGCCAGCAGCCTGGAGAATACGTCTGGCTACACCTTC
d_gene: NA
j_gene: TRBJ1-2
abundance: NA
v_gene: TRBV7-2

CDR3aa: CASSPTEGETQYF
CDR3nt: TGTGCCAGCTCACCTACGGAGGGGGAGACCCAGTACTTC
d_gene: NA
j_gene: TRBJ2-5
abundance: NA
v_gene: TRBV18

CDR3aa: CASGSRGGSSYNEQFF
CDR3nt: TGTGCTAGTGGTTCCCGGGGAGGAAGCTCCTACAATGAGCAGTTCTTC
d_gene: NA
j_gene: TRBJ2-1
abundance: NA
v_gene: TRBV12-5

CDR3aa: CASSGTGDGYTF
CDR3nt: TGCGCCAGCAGTGGGACAGGTGATGGCTACACCTTC
d_gene: TRBD1
j_gene: TRBJ1-2
abundance: NA
v_gene: TRBV10-2

CDR3aa: CASSTGQTLNTEAFF
CDR3nt: TGTGCCAGCAGTACGGGACAGACCTTGAACACTGAAGCTTTCTTT
d_gene: TRBD1
j_gene: TRBJ1-1
abundance: NA
v_gene: TRBV6-6

CDR3aa: CASSQGGYTGELFF
CDR3nt: TGCGCCAGCAGCCAAGGCGGGTACACCGGGGAGCTGTTTTTT
d_gene: NA
j_gene: TRBJ2-2
abundance: NA
v_gene: TRBV4-3

CDR3aa: CASSAPLRGKTGGHYGYTF
CDR3nt: TGTGCCAGCAGCGCACCCCTGCGGGGGAAGACAGGGGGCCACTATGGCTACACCTTC
d_gene: TRBD1
j_gene: TRBJ1-2
abundance: NA
v_gene: TRBV11-2

CDR3aa: CASSPQGRGNTEAFF
CDR3nt: TGTGCCAGCAGCCCCCAGGGGCGAGGGAACACTGAAGCTTTCTTT
d_gene: NA
j_gene: TRBJ1-1
abundance: NA
v_gene: TRBV11-2

CDR3aa: CASSVTSGTYNEQFF
CDR3nt: TGTGCCAGCAGCGTTACTAGCGGGACCTACAATGAGCAGTTCTTC
d_gene: TRBD2
j_gene: TRBJ2-1
abundance: NA
v_gene: TRBV9

CDR3aa: CASSFGTGVSEAFF
CDR3nt: TGTGCCAGCAGCTTTGGGACAGGAGTTTCTGAAGCTTTCTTT
d_gene: TRBD1
j_gene: TRBJ1-1
abundance: few
v_gene: TRBV11-3

CDR3aa: CASSPRTGLATNEKLFF
CDR3nt: TGTGCCAGTAGTCCACGGACAGGGCTTGCAACTAATGAAAAACTGTTTTTT
d_gene: TRBD1
j_gene: TRBJ1-4
abundance: NA
v_gene: TRBV19

CDR3aa: CASSFWGQGTDTQYF
CDR3nt: TGCGCCAGCAGCTTTTGGGGACAGGGGACAGATACGCAGTATTTT
d_gene: TRBD1
j_gene: TRBJ2-3
abundance: NA
v_gene: TRBV5-1